This T cell receptor (beta chain) was sequenced in a study of T cell responses to AZD1222 COVID-19 vaccine. TCRdb's table, derived via immunoSEQ multiplex PCR, lists solely in-frame clones and lacks some. The sample has tens of thousands of clones; about 91% are singletons. The receptor's source is an adult in good health. This specimen consisted of peripheral blood, obtained on day 0 of AZD1222 vaccination.

CDR3 sequence: CASSQDRVRVSSTDTQYF. In nucleotides, the CDR3 is TGCGCCAGCAGCCAAGATAGGGTGCGGGTTTCTAGCACAGATACGCAGTATTTT. This chain connects TRBV4-1 to TRBJ2-3; D may be TRBD2 (5 bases). The V and J ends lost 0 bases and 0 bases respectively, with 16 bases between them. The CDR3 runs 18 residues. Germline V gene sequence: CDR1 MGHRA, CDR2 YSYEKL.